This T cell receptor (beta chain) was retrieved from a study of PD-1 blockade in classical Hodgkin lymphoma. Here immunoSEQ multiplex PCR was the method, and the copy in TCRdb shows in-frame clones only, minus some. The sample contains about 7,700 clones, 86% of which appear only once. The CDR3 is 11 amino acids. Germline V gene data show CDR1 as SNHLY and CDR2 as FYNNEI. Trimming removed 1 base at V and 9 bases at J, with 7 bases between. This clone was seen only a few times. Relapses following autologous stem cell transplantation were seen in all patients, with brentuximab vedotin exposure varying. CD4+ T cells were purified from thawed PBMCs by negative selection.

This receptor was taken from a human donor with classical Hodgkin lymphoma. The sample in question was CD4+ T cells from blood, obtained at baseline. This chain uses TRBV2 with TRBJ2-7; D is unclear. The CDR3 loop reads CASSEGSGQYF. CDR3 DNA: TGTGCCAGCAGTGAAGGGAGTGGGCAGTACTTC.